Included here is one T cell receptor (beta chain) sequence, with context. The antigen remains unidentified. The sample originates from a study of blood T cells in healthy people across ages. Regarding the study as a whole: A strong correlation between TCR beta diversity and naive T cell percentage was seen. A roughly linear fall in TCR beta diversity per million T cells was seen with increasing age.

CDR1 SGHRS and CDR2 YFSETQ come from the germline V gene. The CDR3 is 15 amino acids. Between the trimmed V and J ends, which lost 3 bases and 2 bases, there was a span of 13 bases. A J-beta primer mix and a sample-barcoded 5' primer were used in a second PCR of about 7 to 12 cycles. Every cDNA molecule bore a tag from a template-switch adaptor containing 12 random nucleotides. TCRdb recomputed calls from the 5' RACE reads with MiXCR, one row per CDR3 protein. The sample holds over a million distinct CDR3 sequences, around 42% seen once. The receptor was isolated from a woman younger than 35 in good health. Input material: blood. The J gene is TRBJ2-3, the V gene TRBV5-1, with D possibly matching TRBD2 (6 bases). CDR3 nucleotides: TGCGCCAGCAGCTGGGGGACTCATAACACAGATACGCAGTATTTT. Amino acids: CASSWGTHNTDTQYF.